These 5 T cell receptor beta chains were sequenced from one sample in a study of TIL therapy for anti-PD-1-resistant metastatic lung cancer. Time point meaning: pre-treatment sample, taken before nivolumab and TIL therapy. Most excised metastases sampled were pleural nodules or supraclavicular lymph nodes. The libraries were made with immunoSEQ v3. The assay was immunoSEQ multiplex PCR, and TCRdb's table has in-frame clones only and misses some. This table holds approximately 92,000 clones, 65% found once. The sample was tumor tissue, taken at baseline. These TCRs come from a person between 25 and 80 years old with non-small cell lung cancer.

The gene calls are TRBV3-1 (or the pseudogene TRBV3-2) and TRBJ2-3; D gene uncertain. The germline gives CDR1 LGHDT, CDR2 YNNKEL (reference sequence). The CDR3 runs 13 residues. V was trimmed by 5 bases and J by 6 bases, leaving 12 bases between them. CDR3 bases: TGTGCCAGCAGCTCCTACGTCGATGATACGCAGTATTTT. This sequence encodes CASSSYVDDTQYF.

CDR3 sequence: CASSLEGMNTEAFF. Here the CDR3 DNA reads TGTGCCAGCAGCCTTGAGGGGATGAACACTGAAGCTTTCTTT. The gene calls are TRBV6-2 or TRBV6-3 and TRBJ1-1; a possible D gene is TRBD1 (5 bases). Germline CDR1 is MNHEY and CDR2 is SVGEGT. The CDR3 extends over 14 amino acids. The ends were cut back, 6 bases at V and 0 bases at J, with 11 bases in the middle.

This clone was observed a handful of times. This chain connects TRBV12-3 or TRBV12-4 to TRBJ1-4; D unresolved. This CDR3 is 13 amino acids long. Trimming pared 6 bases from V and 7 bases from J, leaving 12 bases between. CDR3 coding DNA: TGTGCCAGCAGCCCCCCCGGACTTGAAAAACTGTTTTTT. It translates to CASSPPGLEKLFF.

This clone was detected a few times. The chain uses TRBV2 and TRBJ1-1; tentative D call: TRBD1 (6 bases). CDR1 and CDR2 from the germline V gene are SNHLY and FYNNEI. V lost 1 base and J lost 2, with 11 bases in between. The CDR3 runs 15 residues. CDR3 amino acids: CASSEEYGTNTEAFF. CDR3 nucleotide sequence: TGTGCCAGCAGTGAAGAGTATGGGACAAACACTGAAGCTTTCTTT.

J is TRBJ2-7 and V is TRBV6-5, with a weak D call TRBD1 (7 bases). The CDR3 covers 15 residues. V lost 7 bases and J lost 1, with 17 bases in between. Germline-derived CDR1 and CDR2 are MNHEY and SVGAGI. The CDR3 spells CASTNLQGGSYEQYF. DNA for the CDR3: TGTGCCAGCACCAACCTCCAGGGGGGATCCTACGAGCAGTACTTC.